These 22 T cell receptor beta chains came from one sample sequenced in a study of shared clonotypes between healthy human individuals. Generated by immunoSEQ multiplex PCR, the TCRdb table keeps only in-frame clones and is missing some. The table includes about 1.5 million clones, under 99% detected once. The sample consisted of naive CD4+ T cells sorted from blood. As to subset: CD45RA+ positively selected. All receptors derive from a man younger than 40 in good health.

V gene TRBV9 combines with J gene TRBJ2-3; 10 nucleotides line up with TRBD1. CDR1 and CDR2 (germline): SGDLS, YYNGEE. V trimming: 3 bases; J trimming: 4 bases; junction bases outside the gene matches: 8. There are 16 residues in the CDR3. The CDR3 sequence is CASSGLGQGGADTQYF. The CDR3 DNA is TGTGCCAGCAGCGGACTAGGACAGGGGGGCGCAGATACGCAGTATTTT.

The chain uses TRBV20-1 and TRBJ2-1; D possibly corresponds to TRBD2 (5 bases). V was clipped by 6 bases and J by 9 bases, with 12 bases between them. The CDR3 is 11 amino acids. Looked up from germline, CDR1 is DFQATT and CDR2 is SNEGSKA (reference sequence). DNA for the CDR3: TGCAGTGCAGGCGGGCTTGGTGAGCAGTTCTTC. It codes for CSAGGLGEQFF.

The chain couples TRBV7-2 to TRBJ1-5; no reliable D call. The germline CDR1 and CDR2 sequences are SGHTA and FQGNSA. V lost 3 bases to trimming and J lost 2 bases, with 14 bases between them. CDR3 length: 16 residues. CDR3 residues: CASSLNWGNGNQPQHF. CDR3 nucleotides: TGTGCCAGCAGCTTGAACTGGGGAAATGGCAATCAGCCCCAGCATTTT.

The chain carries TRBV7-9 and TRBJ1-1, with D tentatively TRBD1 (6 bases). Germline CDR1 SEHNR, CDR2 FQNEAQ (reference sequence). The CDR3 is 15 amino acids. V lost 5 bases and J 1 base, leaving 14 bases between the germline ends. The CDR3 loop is CASSQQGIRNTEAFF. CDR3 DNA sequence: TGTGCCAGCAGCCAACAGGGAATTAGGAACACTGAAGCTTTCTTT. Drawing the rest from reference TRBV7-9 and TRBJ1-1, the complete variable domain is DTGVSQNPRHKITKRGQNVTFRCDPISEHNRLYWYRQTLGQGPEFLTYFQNEAQLEKSRLLSDRFSAERPKGSFSTLEIQRTEQGDSAMYLCASSQQGIRNTEAFFGQGTRLTVV.

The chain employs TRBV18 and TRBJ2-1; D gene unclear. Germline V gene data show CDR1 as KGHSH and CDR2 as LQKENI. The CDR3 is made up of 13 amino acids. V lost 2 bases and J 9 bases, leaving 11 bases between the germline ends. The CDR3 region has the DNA TGTGCCAGCTCACCAAGTTGGGGTGCTGAGCAGTTCTTC. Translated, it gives CASSPSWGAEQFF.

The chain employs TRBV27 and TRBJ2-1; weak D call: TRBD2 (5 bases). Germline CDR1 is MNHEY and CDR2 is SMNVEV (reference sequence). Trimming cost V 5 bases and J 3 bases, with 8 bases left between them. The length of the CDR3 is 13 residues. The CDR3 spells CASSRRDYNEQFF. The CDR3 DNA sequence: TGTGCCAGCAGTAGACGGGACTACAATGAGCAGTTCTTC.

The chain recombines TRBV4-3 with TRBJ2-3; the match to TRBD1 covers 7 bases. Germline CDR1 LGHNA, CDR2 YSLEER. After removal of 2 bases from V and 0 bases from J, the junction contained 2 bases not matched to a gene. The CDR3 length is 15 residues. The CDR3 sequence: CASSQTGASTDTQYF. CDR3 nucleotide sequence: TGCGCCAGCAGCCAAACAGGGGCCAGCACAGATACGCAGTATTTT.

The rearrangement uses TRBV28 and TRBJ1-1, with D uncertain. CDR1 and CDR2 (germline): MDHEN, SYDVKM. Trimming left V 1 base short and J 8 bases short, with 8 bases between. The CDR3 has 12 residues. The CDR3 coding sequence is TGTGCCAGCAGTTTATTCCCAGCCGAAGCTTTCTTT. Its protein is CASSLFPAEAFF.

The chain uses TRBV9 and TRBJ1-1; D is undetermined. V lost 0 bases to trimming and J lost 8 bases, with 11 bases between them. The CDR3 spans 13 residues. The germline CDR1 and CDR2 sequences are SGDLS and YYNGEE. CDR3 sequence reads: CASSVAKSTEAFF. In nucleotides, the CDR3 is TGTGCCAGCAGCGTAGCAAAATCAACAGAAGCTTTCTTT.

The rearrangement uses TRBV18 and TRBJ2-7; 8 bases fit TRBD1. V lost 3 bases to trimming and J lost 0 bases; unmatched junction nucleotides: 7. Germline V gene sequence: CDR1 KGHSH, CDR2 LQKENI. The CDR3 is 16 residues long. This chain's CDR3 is CASSPKGTGRSYEQYF. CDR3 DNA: TGTGCCAGCTCACCTAAGGGGACAGGCCGCTCCTACGAGCAGTACTTC.

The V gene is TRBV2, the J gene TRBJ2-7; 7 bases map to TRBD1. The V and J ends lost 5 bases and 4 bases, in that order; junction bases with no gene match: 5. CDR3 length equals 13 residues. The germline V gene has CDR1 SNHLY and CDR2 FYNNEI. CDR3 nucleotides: TGTGCCAGCAGTAACGGCAGGGGGTACGAGCAGTACTTC. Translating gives CASSNGRGYEQYF.

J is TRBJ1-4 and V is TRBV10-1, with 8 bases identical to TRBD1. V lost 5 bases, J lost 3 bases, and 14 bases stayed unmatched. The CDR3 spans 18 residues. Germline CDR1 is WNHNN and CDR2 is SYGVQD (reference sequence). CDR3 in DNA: TGCGCCAGCAGTCCCGGGACAGGAGACCTAAGGGCTAATGAAAAACTGTTTTTT. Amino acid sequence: CASSPGTGDLRANEKLFF.

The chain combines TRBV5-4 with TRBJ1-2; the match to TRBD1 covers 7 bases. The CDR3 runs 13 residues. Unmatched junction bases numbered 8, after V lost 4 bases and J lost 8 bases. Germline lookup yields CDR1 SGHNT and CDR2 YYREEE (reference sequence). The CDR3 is CASSVDREYGYTF. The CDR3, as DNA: TGTGCCAGCAGCGTAGACAGGGAATACGGCTACACCTTC.

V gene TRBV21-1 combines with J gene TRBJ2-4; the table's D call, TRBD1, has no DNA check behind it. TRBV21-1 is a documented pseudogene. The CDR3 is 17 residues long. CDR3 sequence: CASSKARNGTPKNIQYF. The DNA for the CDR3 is TGTGCCAGCAGCAAAGCGCGGAACGGGACACCTAAAAACATTCAGTACTTC.

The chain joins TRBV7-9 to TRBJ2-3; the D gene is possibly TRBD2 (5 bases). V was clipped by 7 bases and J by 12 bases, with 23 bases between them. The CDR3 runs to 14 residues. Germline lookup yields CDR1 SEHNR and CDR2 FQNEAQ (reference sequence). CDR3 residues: CASTPGLMPLEQYF. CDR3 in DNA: TGTGCCAGCACCCCGGGGTTGATGCCTTTAGAACAGTATTTT.

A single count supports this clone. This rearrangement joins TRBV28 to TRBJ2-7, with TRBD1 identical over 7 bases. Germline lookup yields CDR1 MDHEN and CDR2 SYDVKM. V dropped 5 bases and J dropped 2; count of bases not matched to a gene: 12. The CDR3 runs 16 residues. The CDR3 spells CASSGDDRVNPYEQYF. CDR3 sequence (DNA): TGTGCCAGCAGTGGTGACGACAGGGTAAATCCCTACGAGCAGTACTTC.

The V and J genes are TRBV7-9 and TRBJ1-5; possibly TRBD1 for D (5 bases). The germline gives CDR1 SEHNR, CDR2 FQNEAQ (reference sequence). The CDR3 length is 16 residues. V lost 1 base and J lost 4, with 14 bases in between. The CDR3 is CASSLVRGVENQPQHF. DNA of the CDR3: TGTGCCAGCAGCTTAGTTCGAGGGGTTGAGAATCAGCCCCAGCATTTT.

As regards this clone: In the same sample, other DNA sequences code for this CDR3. Here the CDR3 reads CASSLLGLETQYF. DNA of the CDR3: TGTGCCAGCAGCTTACTAGGTCTAGAGACCCAGTACTTC. The J gene is TRBJ2-5, the V gene TRBV7-9; D uncertain. The CDR3 contains 13 residues. V lost 2 bases and J 4 bases, leaving 8 bases between the germline ends. Germline CDR1 and CDR2: SEHNR and FQNEAQ (reference sequence).

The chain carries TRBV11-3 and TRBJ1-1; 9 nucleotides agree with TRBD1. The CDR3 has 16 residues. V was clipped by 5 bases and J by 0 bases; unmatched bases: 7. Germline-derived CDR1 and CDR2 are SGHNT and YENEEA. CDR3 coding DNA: TGTGCCAGCAGCCCTGGACAGGGGAGTTTGAACACTGAAGCTTTCTTT. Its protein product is CASSPGQGSLNTEAFF. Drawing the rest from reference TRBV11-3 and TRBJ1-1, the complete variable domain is EAGVVQSPRYKIIEKKQPVAFWCNPISGHNTLYWYLQNLGQGPELLIRYENEEAVDDSQLPKDRFSAERLKGVDSTLKIQPAELGDSAVYLCASSPGQGSLNTEAFFGQGTRLTVV.

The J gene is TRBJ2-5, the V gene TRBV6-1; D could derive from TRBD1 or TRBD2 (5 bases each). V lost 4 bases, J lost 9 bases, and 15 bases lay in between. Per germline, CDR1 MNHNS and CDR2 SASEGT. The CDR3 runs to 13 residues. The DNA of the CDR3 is TGTGCCAGCAGTGCGGGGCTCCCCGGGGCCCAGTACTTC. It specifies CASSAGLPGAQYF.

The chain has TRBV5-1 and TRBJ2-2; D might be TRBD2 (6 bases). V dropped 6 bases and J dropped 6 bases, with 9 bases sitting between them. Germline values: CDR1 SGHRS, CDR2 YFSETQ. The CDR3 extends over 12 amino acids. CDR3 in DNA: TGCGCCAGCACCTCGGGGGCCGGGGAGCTGTTTTTT. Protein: CASTSGAGELFF.

CDR3 nucleotide sequence: TGTGCCAGCAGTTTGAAGGAAGAGACCCAGTACTTC. It is translated as CASSLKEETQYF. The genes are TRBV28 and TRBJ2-5; D uncertain. This CDR3 contains 12 residues. Germline V gene data show CDR1 as MDHEN and CDR2 as SYDVKM. V was pared by 3 bases and J by 3 bases, with 5 bases between.